A selection of T cell receptor beta chains follows, all from one sample in a study of cytomegalovirus exposure and HLA in healthy donors. Produced via immunoSEQ multiplex PCR; TCRdb's table is partial and in-frame only. This sample has 140,000 to 150,000 clones, with just under 85% found just once. Source material: PBMCs. The receptors were gathered from a woman aged 60 to 75 in good health and CMV-seropositive. The CDR3 runs from the conserved cysteine through the conserved F or W. The order of the fields is clone size, D gene, V gene, CDR3 length, J gene, CDR3 protein, CDR3 DNA. The D gene is left open where the match is weak. Part of the rows lack a size; the others show once, few, many or a class for expanded clones.

clone size: .; D gene: TRBD2; V gene: TRBV6-5; CDR3 length: 15; J gene: TRBJ2-3; CDR3 protein: CASSYTSTSLSTQYF; CDR3 DNA: TGTGCCAGCAGTTACACATCGACTAGCCTGAGTACGCAGTATTTT
clone size: .; D gene: TRBD2; V gene: TRBV5-1; CDR3 length: 16; J gene: TRBJ2-3; CDR3 protein: CASSLSGLAGTDTQYF; CDR3 DNA: TGCGCCAGCAGCTTGTCGGGACTAGCGGGCACAGATACGCAGTATTTT
clone size: .; D gene: .; V gene: TRBV5-1; CDR3 length: 14; J gene: TRBJ1-1; CDR3 protein: CASSSEVVNTEAFF; CDR3 DNA: TGCGCCAGCAGCTCCGAGGTGGTGAACACTGAAGCTTTCTTT
clone size: once; D gene: .; V gene: TRBV20-1; CDR3 length: 11; J gene: TRBJ2-3; CDR3 protein: CSASGADTQYF; CDR3 DNA: TGCAGTGCTAGCGGGGCAGATACGCAGTATTTT
clone size: .; D gene: .; V gene: TRBV6-5; CDR3 length: 14; J gene: TRBJ2-7; CDR3 protein: CASRGRQDPYEQYF; CDR3 DNA: TGTGCCAGCAGAGGAAGACAGGACCCCTACGAGCAGTACTTC
clone size: .; D gene: .; V gene: TRBV19; CDR3 length: 15; J gene: TRBJ1-5; CDR3 protein: CASSIARDFNQPQHF; CDR3 DNA: TGTGCCAGTAGTATAGCCCGAGACTTCAATCAGCCCCAGCATTTT
clone size: .; D gene: .; V gene: TRBV29-1; CDR3 length: 12; J gene: TRBJ2-4; CDR3 protein: CSTRRGSDIQYF; CDR3 DNA: TGCAGCACAAGGAGGGGTAGTGACATTCAGTACTTC
clone size: .; D gene: TRBD1; V gene: TRBV7-6; CDR3 length: 15; J gene: TRBJ2-2; CDR3 protein: CASSLGQGYTGELFF; CDR3 DNA: TGTGCCAGCAGCTTGGGACAGGGTTACACCGGGGAGCTGTTTTTT
clone size: .; D gene: .; V gene: TRBV6-6; CDR3 length: 12; J gene: TRBJ2-7; CDR3 protein: CASTGDGSEQYF; CDR3 DNA: TGTGCCAGCACAGGGGATGGGTCCGAGCAGTACTTC
clone size: .; D gene: TRBD1; V gene: TRBV28; CDR3 length: 14; J gene: TRBJ1-2; CDR3 protein: CASSPTRQGYGYTF; CDR3 DNA: TGTGCCAGCAGTCCCACCCGACAGGGCTATGGCTACACCTTC
clone size: .; D gene: TRBD1; V gene: TRBV29-1; CDR3 length: 15; J gene: TRBJ1-2; CDR3 protein: CSSSTGTGRGDGYTF; CDR3 DNA: TGCAGCTCTTCAACCGGGACAGGAAGGGGAGATGGCTACACCTTC
clone size: .; D gene: TRBD1; V gene: TRBV7-2; CDR3 length: 13; J gene: TRBJ2-7; CDR3 protein: CASSFYRGDEQYF; CDR3 DNA: TGTGCCAGCAGCTTCTACAGGGGGGACGAGCAGTACTTC
clone size: .; D gene: TRBD1; V gene: TRBV15; CDR3 length: 14; J gene: TRBJ1-4; CDR3 protein: CATSRDRGNEKLFF; CDR3 DNA: TGTGCCACCAGCCGGGACAGGGGAAATGAAAAACTGTTTTTT
clone size: .; D gene: .; V gene: TRBV5-1; CDR3 length: 17; J gene: TRBJ2-1; CDR3 protein: CASSLENAADGVDEQFF; CDR3 DNA: TGCGCCAGCAGCTTGGAGAATGCGGCCGACGGGGTCGATGAGCAGTTCTTC
clone size: .; D gene: TRBD2; V gene: TRBV4-1; CDR3 length: 15; J gene: TRBJ2-2; CDR3 protein: CASSRTSGRAGELFF; CDR3 DNA: TGCGCCAGCAGCCGAACTAGCGGGAGGGCCGGGGAGCTGTTTTTT
clone size: .; D gene: .; V gene: TRBV21-1; CDR3 length: 14; J gene: TRBJ2-5; CDR3 protein: CASSKGGHPETQYF; CDR3 DNA: TGTGCCAGCAGCAAAGGGGGGCATCCCGAGACCCAGTACTTC
clone size: .; D gene: .; V gene: TRBV29-1; CDR3 length: 13; J gene: TRBJ2-1; CDR3 protein: CSVEDFPDNEQFF; CDR3 DNA: TGCAGCGTTGAAGATTTCCCCGACAATGAGCAGTTCTTC
clone size: .; D gene: .; V gene: TRBV7-3; CDR3 length: 15; J gene: TRBJ1-2; CDR3 protein: CASSIPTGTNYGYTF; CDR3 DNA: TGTGCCAGCAGCATACCGACAGGAACTAACTATGGCTACACCTTC
clone size: .; D gene: .; V gene: TRBV27; CDR3 length: 14; J gene: TRBJ2-7; CDR3 protein: CASSLSGGAGEQYF; CDR3 DNA: TGTGCCAGCAGTTTATCGGGGGGGGCAGGCGAGCAGTACTTC
clone size: .; D gene: TRBD1; V gene: TRBV19; CDR3 length: 14; J gene: TRBJ2-1; CDR3 protein: CASSFTTGVDEQFF; CDR3 DNA: TGTGCCAGTAGTTTCACAACAGGGGTCGATGAGCAGTTCTTC
clone size: .; D gene: .; V gene: TRBV9; CDR3 length: 13; J gene: TRBJ1-1; CDR3 protein: CASSAQTNTEAFF; CDR3 DNA: TGTGCCAGCAGTGCACAAACAAACACTGAAGCTTTCTTT
clone size: .; D gene: TRBD2; V gene: TRBV27; CDR3 length: 15; J gene: TRBJ2-1; CDR3 protein: CASSLGLAGVNEQFF; CDR3 DNA: TGTGCCAGCAGTTTAGGTCTAGCGGGGGTGAATGAGCAGTTCTTC